This T cell receptor beta chain was retrieved from a study of blood T cells in healthy people across ages. Study findings and constraints: Donors of long life had a larger count of naive CD4+ cells and greater diversity than aged donors. TCR beta diversity correlated strongly with naive T cell percentage.

From germline, CDR1 is ENHRY and CDR2 SYGVKD. The CDR3 runs 18 residues. Trimming at V came to 6 bases and at J to 5 bases, leaving 13 bases not matched to a gene. A second about 6 to 11 cycle PCR used barcoded and J-beta primers. One entry per CDR3 protein, called by TCRdb with MiXCR from the 5' RACE reads. The sample has around 1,000,000 distinct CDR3 sequences, approximately 25% seen once. As concerns this clonotype: Antigen: not known.

Per sample, no less than 5 micrograms of total RNA were extracted. The same data also went into a second study, on T cells of mothers and their children. That work contributes: Researchers found no T cell clones that were persistent and microchimeric.

The chain employs TRBV10-3 and TRBJ1-6; 10 positions match TRBD1. The sequenced sample was blood. The receptor's source is a girl aged 2 to 9 in good health. CDR3 in amino acids: CAISAIFPGTGDNSPLHF. CDR3 nucleotides: TGTGCCATCAGCGCTATATTCCCCGGGACAGGGGATAATTCACCCCTCCACTTT.